This T cell receptor (beta chain) was identified in a study of T-cell memory formation after mild COVID-19. Study-level information: TCR clustering was largely donor specific.

Findings and limits, study-wide: Nothing confirmed that second-wave clones peaking on day 37 were specific for SARS-CoV-2. Contracting clones localized mainly to CM and EM when CD4+ and mainly to EMRA when CD8+. Day 15 to 85 contracting clones showed balanced CD4/CD8; later expanders leaned CD4+.

TCRdb analysed the 5' RACE reads with MiXCR anew, one entry per CDR3 protein. The data hold 95,000 to 120,000 distinct CDR3 sequences, with 22% observed a single time. Only a few counts were recorded for this clonotype. The antigen remains unidentified. A read error is possible here, since a much larger clone lies one base away. Per germline, CDR1 SGHVS and CDR2 FQNEAQ. V was cut by 2 bases and J by 5 bases, with 3 bases left in between. This CDR3 is built from 11 residues. The source material was PBMCs or a T cell subset sorted from them (not recorded which). This sequence joins TRBV7-8 and TRBJ2-5; D unresolved. This sequence was found in a man aged 18 to 29 who had mild COVID-19 (a few samples of this study predate the infection). Cell type and time point are not known. CDR3 region: CASSLMETQYF. CDR3 DNA sequence: TGTGCCAGCAGCTTAATGGAGACCCAGTACTTC. Using reference TRBV7-8 and TRBJ2-5 for the parts outside the CDR3, the full variable domain is GAGVSQSPRYKVAKRGQDVALRCDPISGHVSLFWYQQALGQGPEFLTYFQNEAQLDKSGLPSDRFFAERPEGSVSTLKIQRTQQEDSAVYLCASSLMETQYFGPGTRLLVL.